The 13 T cell receptor beta chains below were found in one sample sequenced in a study of blood T cells in healthy people across ages. Sample-barcoded 5' priming and a J-beta primer mix drove a second PCR of roughly 7 to 11 cycles. A single record per CDR3 protein comes from TCRdb applying MiXCR to the 5' RACE reads. The sample yields 910,000 or so distinct CDR3 sequences, roughly half seen once. Sequenced: blood. The receptors derive from a woman in her fifties or sixties in good health.

This clonotype was found a few times. The J gene is TRBJ1-2, the V gene TRBV7-2; D remains ambiguous. The CDR3 contains 16 residues. With 3 bases removed from V and 5 bases from J, the gap between germline ends came to 19 bases. Germline V gene sequence: CDR1 SGHTA, CDR2 FQGNSA. For the CDR3, the DNA is TGTGCCAGCAGCTTGGAGGGAGCGCCAGTAGCATATGGCTACACCTTC. As protein: CASSLEGAPVAYGYTF.

The rearrangement links TRBV7-2 to TRBJ2-7; TRBD2 aligns across 11 bases. Germline V gene sequence: CDR1 SGHTA, CDR2 FQGNSA. The CDR3 is made up of 19 amino acids. V trimming: 5 bases; J trimming: 7 bases; junction bases outside the gene matches: 22. The CDR3 loop reads CASSAGTSGEPSSYNEQYF. DNA for the CDR3: TGTGCCAGCAGCGCCGGGACTAGCGGAGAACCAAGCTCCTACAATGAGCAGTACTTC.

The rearrangement joins TRBV7-8 to TRBJ1-5; 7 bases match TRBD1. Germline CDR1 SGHVS, CDR2 FQNEAQ. The V segment lost 0 bases and the J segment 4 bases; nucleotides outside the gene matches: 18. The CDR3 loop spans 20 amino acids. CDR3 residues: CASSLAVGWGRGNLNQPQHF. The CDR3 coding sequence is TGTGCCAGCAGCTTAGCTGTCGGTTGGGGCAGGGGGAACCTTAATCAGCCCCAGCATTTT.

The chain has TRBV10-3 and TRBJ2-4; D perhaps matches TRBD1 (5 bases). The end of the DNA aligns better with TRBJ2-5, so the J call may be wrong. CDR3 length: 14 residues. Germline V lookup: CDR1 ENHRY, CDR2 SYGVKD. The CDR3 DNA follows: TGTGCCATCAGTACACAGGTTGGGGAAGAGACCCAGTACTTC. Its protein is CAISTQVGEETQYF.

J is TRBJ1-4 and V is TRBV15, with D possibly matching TRBD1 (5 bases). Trimming left V 5 bases short and J 8 bases short, with 21 bases between. CDR1 and CDR2 (germline): LNHNV, YYDKDF (reference sequence). The CDR3 is 16 residues long. The CDR3 sequence is CATSARRGGAREKLFF. Here the CDR3 DNA reads TGTGCCACCAGCGCGCGGCGTGGAGGGGCGAGGGAAAAACTGTTTTTT.

The chain is built from TRBV27 and TRBJ2-7; D may be TRBD1 (6 bases). Trimming shortened V by 5 bases and J by 4 bases, and 18 bases separated the two germline ends. This CDR3 is built from 15 residues. Germline CDR1 reads MNHEY; CDR2 reads SMNVEV (reference sequence). The CDR3 sequence: CASSVEQGYVYEQYF. CDR3 DNA sequence: TGTGCCAGCAGTGTTGAACAGGGATATGTATACGAGCAGTACTTC.

This chain connects TRBV20-1 to TRBJ1-1; D is undetermined. Trimming cost V 6 bases and J 1 base, with 9 bases left between them. The CDR3 is 12 residues long. Germline V lookup: CDR1 DFQATT, CDR2 SNEGSKA (reference sequence). The DNA for the CDR3 is TGCAGTGCCGTTAGACAGAACACTGAAGCTTTCTTT. Its protein product is CSAVRQNTEAFF.

Only one count was recorded for this clonotype. This chain uses TRBV5-5 with TRBJ2-3, with 10 bases that match TRBD1. The germline CDR1 and CDR2 sequences are SGHKS and YYEKEE (reference sequence). Germline trimming cut 4 bases from V and 7 bases from J; bases unmatched to any gene: 9. The CDR3 length is 15 residues. The CDR3 sequence: CASSLGTGAVNTQYF. In nucleotides, the CDR3 is TGTGCCAGCAGCCTCGGGACAGGGGCCGTGAATACGCAGTATTTT.

In this sample, this clonotype turned up a few times. The chain uses TRBV29-1 and TRBJ2-2; TRBD1 matches 7 bases. With 1 base clipped from V and 4 bases from J, the junction kept 6 bases outside the gene matches. This CDR3 is built from 15 residues. Germline V gene lookup returns CDR1 SQVTM and CDR2 ANQGSEA. This CDR3 is CSVEGDRAGTGELFF. Written as DNA, the CDR3 is TGCAGCGTTGAAGGCGACAGGGCGGGCACCGGGGAGCTGTTTTTT.

V and J are TRBV20-1 and TRBJ2-7; tentative D call: TRBD2 (5 bases). The germline V and J ends were trimmed by 2 bases and 0 bases, with 8 bases remaining between them. In germline, CDR1 is DFQATT, CDR2 SNEGSKA (reference sequence). The CDR3 is 13 residues long. The CDR3 reads CSARKRFSYEQYF. CDR3 coding DNA: TGCAGTGCTAGAAAGCGGTTCTCCTACGAGCAGTACTTC.

The chain has TRBV3-1 and TRBJ2-1, with no clear D. The length of the CDR3 is 14 residues. Germline-derived CDR1 and CDR2 are LGHDT and YNNKEL (reference sequence). V was trimmed by 2 bases and J by 8 bases, leaving 13 bases between them. In nucleotides, the CDR3 is TGTGCCAGCAGCCAAAGTCCCCCGGGCTATGAGCAGTTCTTC. Protein sequence: CASSQSPPGYEQFF.

V is TRBV7-9 and J is TRBJ2-1; D is undetermined. Germline CDR1 and CDR2: SEHNR and FQNEAQ (reference sequence). Trimming took 5 bases from V and 1 from J, leaving 15 bases between them. CDR3 length: 16 residues. Here the CDR3 DNA reads TGTGCCAGCAGCGCCCGACTCGTAATTTCCTACAATGAGCAGTTCTTC. This encodes CASSARLVISYNEQFF. Based on the CDR3 plus reference TRBV7-9 and TRBJ2-1, the full variable domain is DTGVSQNPRHKITKRGQNVTFRCDPISEHNRLYWYRQTLGQGPEFLTYFQNEAQLEKSRLLSDRFSAERPKGSFSTLEIQRTEQGDSAMYLCASSARLVISYNEQFFGPGTRLTVL.

This clonotype appeared many times. The J gene is TRBJ1-5, the V gene TRBV28; 9 bases map to TRBD1. The CDR3 is made up of 15 amino acids. V lost 2 bases, J lost 7 bases, and 6 bases stayed unmatched. Germline CDR1 MDHEN, CDR2 SYDVKM. The CDR3 reads CASSLGQGFRQPQHF. The CDR3 coding sequence is TGTGCCAGCAGTTTAGGACAGGGGTTCCGGCAGCCCCAGCATTTT.